The T cell receptor (beta chain) described here comes from a study of regulatory T cells after allogeneic stem cell transplantation (dated 2018 in TCRdb). Regarding the complete study: Patients were stratified according to whether acute graft-versus-host disease had developed within 100 days after stem cell transplantation. Conventional CD4+ T cells defined as CD4+CD25+/-CD127+ were also sorted and TCR-sequenced for comparison in the study. The study compared the TCR repertoire of regulatory T cells after allogeneic stem cell transplantation in patients who had acute graft-versus-host disease versus patients who did not. Fluorescence-activated cell sorting was used to isolate CD4+CD25+CD127- regulatory T cells from patient PBMCs. Summary of the overall study and its limitations: Whether or not patients had graft-versus-host disease, conventional CD4+ T-cell repertoire diversity showed no significant difference. The regulatory T-cell TCR repertoire was less diverse and more focused in patients without graft-versus-host disease than in patients with graft-versus-host disease. No regulatory T-cell clones were found in all patients, and the number of sorted cells showed no significant correlation with the inverse Simpson index. A significantly larger repertoire share was occupied by the top 10 regulatory T-cell clones in non-GvHD patients, which suggested expansion of presumably allo-specific protective clones. Because of the small patient sample size, validation of the findings in a larger cohort was required.

What this sample's time point label stands for: 30 days after allogeneic hematopoietic stem cell transplantation. At 30 days after allogeneic hematopoietic stem cell transplantation, peripheral blood mononuclear cells were collected from the patients. TCRdb lists the instrument as Illumina MiSeq. Reverse transcription of RNA was performed with the SMARTer RACE cDNA Amplification kit, after which the TCR beta CDR3 region was amplified. The RNeasy Mini Kit was used to extract RNA from the sorted cells. Illumina paired-end sequencing was used to sequence the TCR beta amplicons. Concerning the study's data processing: MiXCR, VDJtools and the tcR R package were used for TCR repertoire analysis. Diversity was quantified with the inverse Simpson index, and clones were binned as rare, small, medium or expanded by repertoire proportion. TCRdb's own reprocessing of the public reads used fastp at Q25 and MiXCR and kept productive beta chains. Every entry covers one CDR3 protein and lists the most common genes and DNA from its rows. The authors' filters were not applied to this entry. This sample holds approximately 4,600 distinct CDR3 sequences; approximately 96% were observed only once. The ten largest clones represent 40% of the sample.

The CDR3 has 14 amino acids, counting the end cysteine and phenylalanine. Left in the record is the CDR3 DNA by itself, 42 bases read in frame from the first base. Sequences SGHRS (CDR1) and YFSETQ (CDR2) are obtained from the germline V gene. Comment on this clonotype: Its antigen remains unidentified. At one end, the junction sequence differs from germline, possibly due to a read error.

This material consisted of sorted CD4+ T cells from blood (whether regulatory or conventional is not recorded), taken 30 days after allogeneic stem cell transplant. This chain joins TRBV5-1 to TRBJ1-2; TRBD1 could be the D gene, as 6 bases match. This TCR was recovered from a human patient who had an allogeneic stem cell transplant, so the T cells may come from the graft donor. The CDR3 protein is CASSLQGRNSGSTF. The base sequence is TGCGCCAGCAGCTTGCAGGGGCGGAACTCTGGCTCCACCTTC.